The sequence of this T cell receptor beta chain was determined in a study of breast tumors, draining lymph nodes, adjacent tissues. Losses at the gene ends were 3 bases for V and 0 bases for J; bases not matched to a gene: 5. Germline lookup yields CDR1 LGHNT and CDR2 FRNRAP. CDR3 length equals 17 residues. Axillary draining lymph nodes of breast cancer patients supplied the node samples. In regard to this clonotype: Its antigen remains unknown.

Study-wide points: Tumor and nontumor repertoires were significantly more similar in luminal-like than in basal-like breast cancer.

MiXCR, run by TCRdb on the multiplex PCR reads, gives a single entry per CDR3 protein. In the table there are fewer than 200,000 distinct CDR3 sequences, about 33% of which are singletons. Sequenced: axillary lymph node tissue. The TCR originated in a female donor with breast cancer. Some clones in this sample may be carry-over from other donors' samples. The chain uses TRBV12-5 and TRBJ1-5, with TRBD1 identical over 10 bases. The DNA for the CDR3 is TGTGCTAGTGGTTTTTGGGACAGGGGATATAGCAATCAGCCCCAGCATTTT. Translation gives CASGFWDRGYSNQPQHF.